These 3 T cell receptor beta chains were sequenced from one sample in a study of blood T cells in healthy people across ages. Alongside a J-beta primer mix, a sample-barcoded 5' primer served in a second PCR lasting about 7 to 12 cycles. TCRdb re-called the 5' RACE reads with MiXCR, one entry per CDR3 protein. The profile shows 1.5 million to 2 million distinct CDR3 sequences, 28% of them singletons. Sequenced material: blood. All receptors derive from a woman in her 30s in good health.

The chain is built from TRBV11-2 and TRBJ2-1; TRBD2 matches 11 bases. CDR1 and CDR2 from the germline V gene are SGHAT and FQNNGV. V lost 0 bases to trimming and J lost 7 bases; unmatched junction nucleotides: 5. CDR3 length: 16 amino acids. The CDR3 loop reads CASSLDFSGRANEQFF. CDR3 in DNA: TGTGCCAGCAGCTTAGATTTTAGCGGGAGGGCAAATGAGCAGTTCTTC.

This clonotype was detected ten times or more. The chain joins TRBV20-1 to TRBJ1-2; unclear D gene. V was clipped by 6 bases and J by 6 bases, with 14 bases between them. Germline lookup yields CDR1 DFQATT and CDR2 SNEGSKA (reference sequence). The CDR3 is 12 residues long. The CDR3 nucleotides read TGCAGTGCCTCCCGGGGATCGGATGGCTACACCTTC. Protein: CSASRGSDGYTF.

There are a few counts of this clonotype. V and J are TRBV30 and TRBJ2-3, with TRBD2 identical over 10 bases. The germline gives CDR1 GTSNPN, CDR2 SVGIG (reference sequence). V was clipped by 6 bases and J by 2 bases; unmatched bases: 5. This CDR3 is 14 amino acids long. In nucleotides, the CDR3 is TGTGCCTGTACTAGCGGGATGGTCACAGATACGCAGTATTTT. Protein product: CACTSGMVTDTQYF.